This T cell receptor beta chain was sequenced in a study of human T cells and chemical hapten exposure. Looking at the study overall: Patch tests applied 0.01% DPC to the upper back and were scored after 6 days. Alopecia universalis, totalis or areata was present in patients who were mostly female.

This clonotype has a handful of counts. The CDR3 is made up of 13 amino acids. Germline V gene data show CDR1 as SQVTM and CDR2 as ANQGSEA. Trimming pared 3 bases from V and 4 bases from J, leaving 10 bases between. Separate cDNA molecules received unique molecular identifiers, which the library attached to them. TCRdb reanalysed the RACE reads using MiXCR and keeps one entry per CDR3 protein. The table lists approximately 350,000 distinct CDR3 sequences, roughly 6% of them singletons. Time point: patch test 2, 6 weeks after DPC sensitization. Described treatment: therapeutic diphenylcyclopropenone sensitization with weekly scalp DPC.

The clonotype comes from a woman aged 18-35 years with alopecia areata. Some clones in this sample may be carry-over from other donors' samples. The gene calls are TRBV29-1 and TRBJ2-1; D is possibly TRBD1 (6 bases). This material consisted of whole blood, taken in connection with sensitization to the hapten diphenylcyclopropenone (DPC). CDR3 protein: CSVEGAGYNEQFF. CDR3 DNA: TGCAGCGTTGAGGGGGCGGGTTACAATGAGCAGTTCTTC.